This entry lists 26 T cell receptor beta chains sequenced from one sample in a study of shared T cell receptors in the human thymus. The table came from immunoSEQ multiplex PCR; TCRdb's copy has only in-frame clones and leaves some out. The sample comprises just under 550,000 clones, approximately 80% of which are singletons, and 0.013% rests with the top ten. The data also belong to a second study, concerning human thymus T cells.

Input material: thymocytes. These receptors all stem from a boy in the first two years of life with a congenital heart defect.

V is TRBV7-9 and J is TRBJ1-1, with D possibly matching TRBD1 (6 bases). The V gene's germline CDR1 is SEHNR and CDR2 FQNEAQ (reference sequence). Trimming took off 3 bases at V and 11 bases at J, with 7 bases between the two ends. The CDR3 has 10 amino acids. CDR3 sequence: CASSLGAAFF. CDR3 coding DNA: TGTGCCAGCAGCTTGGGGGCGGCTTTCTTT.

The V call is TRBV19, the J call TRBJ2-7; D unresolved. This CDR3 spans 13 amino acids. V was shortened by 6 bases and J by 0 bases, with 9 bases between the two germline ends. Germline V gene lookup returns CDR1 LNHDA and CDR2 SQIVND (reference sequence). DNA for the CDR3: TGTGCCAGTAGCCCTAATCTCTCCTACGAGCAGTACTTC. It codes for CASSPNLSYEQYF.

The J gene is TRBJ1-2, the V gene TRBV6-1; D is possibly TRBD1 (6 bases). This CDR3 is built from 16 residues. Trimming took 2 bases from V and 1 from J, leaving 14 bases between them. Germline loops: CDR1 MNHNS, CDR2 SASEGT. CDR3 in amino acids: CASSERGGSRNYGYTF. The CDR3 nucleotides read TGTGCCAGCAGTGAAAGGGGGGGCAGTCGTAACTATGGCTACACCTTC.

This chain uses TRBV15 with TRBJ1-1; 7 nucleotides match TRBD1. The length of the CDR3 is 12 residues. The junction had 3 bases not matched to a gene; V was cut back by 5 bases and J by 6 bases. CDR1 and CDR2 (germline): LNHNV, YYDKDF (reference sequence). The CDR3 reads CATSRTGAEAFF. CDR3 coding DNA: TGTGCCACCAGCCGGACAGGCGCTGAAGCTTTCTTT.

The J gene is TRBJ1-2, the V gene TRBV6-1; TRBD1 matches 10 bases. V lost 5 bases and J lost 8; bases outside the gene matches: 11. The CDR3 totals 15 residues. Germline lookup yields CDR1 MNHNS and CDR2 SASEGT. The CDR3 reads CASSISRDRGEGYTF. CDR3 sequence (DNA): TGTGCCAGCAGTATCTCCCGGGACAGGGGCGAAGGCTACACCTTC.

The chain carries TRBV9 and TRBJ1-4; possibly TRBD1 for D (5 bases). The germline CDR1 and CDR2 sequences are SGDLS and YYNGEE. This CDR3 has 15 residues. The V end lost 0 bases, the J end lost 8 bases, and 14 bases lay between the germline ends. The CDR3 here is CASSVEGRVGEKLFF. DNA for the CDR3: TGTGCCAGCAGCGTAGAGGGGAGGGTTGGCGAAAAACTGTTTTTT.

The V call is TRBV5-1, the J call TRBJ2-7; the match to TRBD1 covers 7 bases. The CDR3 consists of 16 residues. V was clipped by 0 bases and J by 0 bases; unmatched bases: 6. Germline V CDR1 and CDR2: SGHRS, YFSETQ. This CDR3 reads CASSLAIGQASYEQYF. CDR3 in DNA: TGCGCCAGCAGCTTGGCAATTGGACAGGCCTCCTACGAGCAGTACTTC.

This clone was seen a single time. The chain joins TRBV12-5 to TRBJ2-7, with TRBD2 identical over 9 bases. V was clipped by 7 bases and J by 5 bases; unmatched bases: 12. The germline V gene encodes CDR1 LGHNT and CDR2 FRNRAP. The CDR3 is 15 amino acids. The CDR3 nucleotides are TGTGCTAGTGCTCTTTGGGTAGCGGGAGCTGACGAGCAGTACTTC. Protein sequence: CASALWVAGADEQYF.

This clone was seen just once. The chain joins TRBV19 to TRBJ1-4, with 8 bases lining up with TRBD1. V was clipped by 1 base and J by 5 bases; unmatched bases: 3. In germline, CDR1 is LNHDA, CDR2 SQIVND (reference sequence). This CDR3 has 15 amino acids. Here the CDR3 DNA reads TGTGCCAGTAGTATAGGGCCAGGGGGCAATGAAAAACTGTTTTTT. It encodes CASSIGPGGNEKLFF. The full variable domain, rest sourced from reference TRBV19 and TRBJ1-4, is DGGITQSPKYLFRKEGQNVTLSCEQNLNHDAMYWYRQDPGQGLRLIYYSQIVNDFQKGDIAEGYSVSREKKESFPLTVTSAQKNPTAFYLCASSIGPGGNEKLFFGSGTQLSVL.

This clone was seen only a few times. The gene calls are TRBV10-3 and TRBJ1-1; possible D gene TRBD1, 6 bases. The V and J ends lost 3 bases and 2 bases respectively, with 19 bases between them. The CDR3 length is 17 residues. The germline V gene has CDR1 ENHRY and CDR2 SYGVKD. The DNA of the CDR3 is TGTGCCATCAGTGACCAGGGGCTGAACAATTGTAACACTGAAGCTTTCTTT. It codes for CAISDQGLNNCNTEAFF.

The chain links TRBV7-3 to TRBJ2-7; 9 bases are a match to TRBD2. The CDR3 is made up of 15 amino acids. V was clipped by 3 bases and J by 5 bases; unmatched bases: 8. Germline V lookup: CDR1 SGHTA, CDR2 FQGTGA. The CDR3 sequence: CASSFIAGEENEQYF. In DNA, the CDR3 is TGTGCCAGCAGCTTCATAGCGGGAGAGGAGAACGAGCAGTACTTC.

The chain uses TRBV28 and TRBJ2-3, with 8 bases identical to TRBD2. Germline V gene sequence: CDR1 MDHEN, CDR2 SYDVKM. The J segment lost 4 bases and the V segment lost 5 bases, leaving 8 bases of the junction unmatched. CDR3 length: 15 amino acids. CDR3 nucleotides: TGTGCCAGCAGTCCTGGGGCTAGCGGGTCAGATACGCAGTATTTT. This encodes CASSPGASGSDTQYF.

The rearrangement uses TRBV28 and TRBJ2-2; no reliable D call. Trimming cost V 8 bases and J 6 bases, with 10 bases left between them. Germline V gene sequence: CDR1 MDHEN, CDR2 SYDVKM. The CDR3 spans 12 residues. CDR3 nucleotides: TGTGCCAGCTTGGGTCGGGCCGGGGAGCTGTTTTTT. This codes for CASLGRAGELFF.

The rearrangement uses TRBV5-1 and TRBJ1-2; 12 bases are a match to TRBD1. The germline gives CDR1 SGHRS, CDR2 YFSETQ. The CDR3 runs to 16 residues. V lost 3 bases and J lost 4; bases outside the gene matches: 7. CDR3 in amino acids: CASSSGQGAAGYGYTF. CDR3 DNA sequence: TGCGCCAGCAGCTCGGGACAGGGGGCGGCAGGCTATGGCTACACCTTC.

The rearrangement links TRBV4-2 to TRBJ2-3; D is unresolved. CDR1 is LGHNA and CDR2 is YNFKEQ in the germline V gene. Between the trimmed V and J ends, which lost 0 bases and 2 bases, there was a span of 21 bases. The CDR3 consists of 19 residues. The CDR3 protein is CASSQEVRSATLSTDTQYF. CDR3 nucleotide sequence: TGTGCCAGCAGCCAAGAAGTTAGGAGCGCCACTCTTTCCACAGATACGCAGTATTTT.

This CDR3 reads CAWSALVNSADTQYF. Here the CDR3 DNA reads TGTGCCTGGAGTGCCCTAGTCAATTCGGCAGATACGCAGTATTTT. The rearrangement uses TRBV30 and TRBJ2-3; D remains unclear. Looked up from germline, CDR1 is GTSNPN and CDR2 is SVGIG (reference sequence). Trimming shortened V by 1 base and J by 4 bases, and 15 bases separated the two germline ends. CDR3 length equals 15 residues.

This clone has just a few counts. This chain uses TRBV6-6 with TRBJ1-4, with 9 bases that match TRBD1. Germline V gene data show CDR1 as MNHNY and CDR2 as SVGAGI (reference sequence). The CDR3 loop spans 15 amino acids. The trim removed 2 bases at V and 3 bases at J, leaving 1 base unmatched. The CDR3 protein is CASSYRQGANEKLFF. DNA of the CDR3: TGTGCCAGCAGTTACCGACAGGGGGCTAATGAAAAACTGTTTTTT.

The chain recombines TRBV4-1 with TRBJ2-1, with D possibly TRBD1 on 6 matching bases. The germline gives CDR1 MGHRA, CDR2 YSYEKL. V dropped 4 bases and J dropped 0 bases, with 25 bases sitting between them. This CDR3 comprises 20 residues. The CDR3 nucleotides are TGCGCCAGCAGCCGGGACCGGACAGAAACCCCCCCGAGCTCCTACAATGAGCAGTTCTTC. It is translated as CASSRDRTETPPSSYNEQFF.

The CDR3 DNA reads as TGTGCCAGTAGTATAACGCGGACAGGGGGCTACGAGCAGTACTTC. It specifies CASSITRTGGYEQYF. V and J are TRBV19 and TRBJ2-7; TRBD1 aligns across 10 bases. The V and J ends lost 2 bases and 3 bases, in that order; junction bases with no gene match: 4. The germline V gene has CDR1 LNHDA and CDR2 SQIVND (reference sequence). This CDR3 region has 15 residues.

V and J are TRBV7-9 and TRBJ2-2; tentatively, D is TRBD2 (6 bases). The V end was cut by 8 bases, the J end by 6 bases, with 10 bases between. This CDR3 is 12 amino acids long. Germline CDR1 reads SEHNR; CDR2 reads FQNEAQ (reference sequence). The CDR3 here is CASRLEPGELFF. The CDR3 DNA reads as TGTGCCAGCCGACTAGAACCCGGGGAGCTGTTTTTT.

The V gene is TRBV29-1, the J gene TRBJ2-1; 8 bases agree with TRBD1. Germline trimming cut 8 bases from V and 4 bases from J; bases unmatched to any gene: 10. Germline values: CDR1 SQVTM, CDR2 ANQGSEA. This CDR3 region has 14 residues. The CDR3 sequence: CSQPGGQGYNEQFF. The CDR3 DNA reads TGCAGCCAACCAGGAGGACAGGGATACAATGAGCAGTTCTTC.

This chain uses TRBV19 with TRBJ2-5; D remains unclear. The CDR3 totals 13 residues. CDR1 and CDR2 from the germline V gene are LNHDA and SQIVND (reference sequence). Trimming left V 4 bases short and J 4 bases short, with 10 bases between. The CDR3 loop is CASSTQTRETQYF. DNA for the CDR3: TGTGCCAGTAGTACCCAGACAAGAGAGACCCAGTACTTC.

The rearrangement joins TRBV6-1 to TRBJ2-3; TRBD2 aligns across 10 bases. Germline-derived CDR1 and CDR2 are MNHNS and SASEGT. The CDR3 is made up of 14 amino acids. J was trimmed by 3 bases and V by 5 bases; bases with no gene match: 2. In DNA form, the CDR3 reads TGTGCCAGCAGTCTACTAGCGGGGACAGATACGCAGTATTTT. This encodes CASSLLAGTDTQYF.

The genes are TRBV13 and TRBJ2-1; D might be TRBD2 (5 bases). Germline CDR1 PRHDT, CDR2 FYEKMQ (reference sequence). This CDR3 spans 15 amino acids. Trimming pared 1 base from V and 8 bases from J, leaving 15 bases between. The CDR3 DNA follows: TGTGCCAGCAGCTTAGTGTGGGAGTACGGCGATGAGCAGTTCTTC. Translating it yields CASSLVWEYGDEQFF. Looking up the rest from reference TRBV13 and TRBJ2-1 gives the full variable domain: AAGVIQSPRHLIKEKRETATLKCYPIPRHDTVYWYQQGPGQDPQFLISFYEKMQSDKGSIPDRFSAQQFSDYHSELNMSSLELGDSALYFCASSLVWEYGDEQFFGPGTRLTVL.

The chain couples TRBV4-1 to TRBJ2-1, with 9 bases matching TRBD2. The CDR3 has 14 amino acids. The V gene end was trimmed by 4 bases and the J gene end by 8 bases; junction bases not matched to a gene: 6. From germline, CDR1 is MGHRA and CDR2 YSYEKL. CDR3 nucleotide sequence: TGCGCCAGCAGCCCCGTAGCGGGAGTTTATGAGCAGTTCTTC. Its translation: CASSPVAGVYEQFF.

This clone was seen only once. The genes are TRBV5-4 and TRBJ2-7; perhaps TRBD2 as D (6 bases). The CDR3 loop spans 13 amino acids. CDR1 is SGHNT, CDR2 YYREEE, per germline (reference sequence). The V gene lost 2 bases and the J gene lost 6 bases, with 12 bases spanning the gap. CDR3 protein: CASSFAGFLEQYF. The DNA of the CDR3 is TGTGCCAGCAGCTTCGCGGGATTCCTCGAGCAGTACTTC.